This T cell receptor (beta chain) was captured by sequencing in a study of type 1 regulatory T cells. Across the whole study: This in vitro CD4 product, T-allo10, is enriched for Tr1 cells and alloantigen-specific.

V was clipped by 6 bases and J by 6 bases; unmatched bases: 7. This CDR3 contains 14 residues. TCRdb reprocessed the reads via MiXCR and lists one record per CDR3 protein. Of tens of thousands of distinct CDR3 sequences listed, just under 75% are singletons. This clonotype is medium-sized in the sample. As yet, its antigen is unknown. The graft donor-derived T-allo10 cells reportedly recognize host alloantigens, are anergic, and suppress alloantigen-specifically. The TCR comes from a human donor in good health. The chain uses TRBV12-3 or TRBV12-4 and TRBJ1-4; 7 bases map to TRBD1. Sequenced input: cultured T cells, either the whole culture or a sorted T cell fraction (not recorded which). Subset denoted: Tr1-enriched cell product generated in vitro against host alloantigens. The CDR3 is CASSLTGAYEKLFF. CDR3 DNA sequence: TGTGCCAGCAGCCTCACAGGGGCTTATGAAAAACTGTTTTTT.